This TCR beta chain was observed in a study of blood T cells in healthy people across ages. This clonotype was seen a few times. A second PCR of about 7 to 12 cycles used a sample-barcoded 5' primer and a J-beta primer mix. Tags on each cDNA molecule came from a template-switch adaptor with 12 random nucleotides. Each CDR3 protein gets one entry after TCRdb re-called the 5' RACE reads with MiXCR. The table includes approximately 770,000 distinct CDR3 sequences, about three fifths detected once. Germline lookup yields CDR1 SNHLY and CDR2 FYNNEI. Deletions cut 3 bases from V and 8 bases from J, with 19 bases between. The length of the CDR3 is 15 residues.

The sample comprised blood. The receptor was isolated from a man aged 25-40 years in good health. The gene calls are TRBV2 and TRBJ1-2; D unresolved. The CDR3 nucleotides are TGTGCCAGCAGTGACCGTCTCCAGCTATCTGGGGGCTACACCTTC. This sequence encodes CASSDRLQLSGGYTF.